These T cell receptor beta chains were read from a single sample in a study of blood T cell repertoires in COVID-19. Method: immunoSEQ multiplex PCR; TCRdb's copy keeps in-frame clones and lacks some. This table holds about 77,000 clones, around 77% found once. Specimen: peripheral blood. The receptor set was obtained from a man in his 70s with active or convalescent COVID-19. The CDR3 runs from the conserved cysteine through the conserved F or W. Fields, in order: clone size, V gene, J gene, D gene, CDR3 DNA, CDR3 protein. D genes are given only for firm matches. Clone size, where shown, is once, few, many, or a class for clones that have expanded.

abundance: .
v_gene: TRBV19
j_gene: TRBJ1-3
d_gene: TRBD1
CDR3nt: TGTGCCAGTACCACCGGGGACAGCTCTGGAAACACCATATATTTT
CDR3aa: CASTTGDSSGNTIYF

abundance: .
v_gene: TRBV4-2
j_gene: TRBJ2-3
d_gene: TRBD2
CDR3nt: TGTGCCAGCAGCCAAGGTGGTGGAGCTAGCGGGGGCCTCACAGATACGCAGTATTTT
CDR3aa: CASSQGGGASGGLTDTQYF

abundance: .
v_gene: TRBV12-3/TRBV12-4
j_gene: TRBJ1-1
d_gene: .
CDR3nt: TGTGCCAGCAGCCAGGGCCCGCTTAAACGAGCTTTCTTT
CDR3aa: CASSQGPLKRAFF

abundance: .
v_gene: TRBV24-1
j_gene: TRBJ2-3
d_gene: .
CDR3nt: TGTGCCGTCCAGGAGGCGACAGATACGCAGTATTTT
CDR3aa: CAVQEATDTQYF

abundance: .
v_gene: TRBV6-6
j_gene: TRBJ1-5
d_gene: .
CDR3nt: TGTGCCAGCAGCTCCCAGAAGAATCAGCCCCAGCATTTT
CDR3aa: CASSSQKNQPQHF

abundance: .
v_gene: TRBV18
j_gene: TRBJ1-4
d_gene: .
CDR3nt: TGTGCCAGCTCACGAACAGGGCAGAGTAATGAAAAACTGTTTTTT
CDR3aa: CASSRTGQSNEKLFF

abundance: .
v_gene: TRBV7-9
j_gene: TRBJ2-7
d_gene: TRBD1
CDR3nt: TGTGCCGTAGACAGGGGGATCTACGAGCAGTACTTC
CDR3aa: CAVDRGIYEQYF

abundance: .
v_gene: TRBV30
j_gene: TRBJ2-5
d_gene: .
CDR3nt: TGTGCCTCAACCGGGCCCCGAGGGGGGACCCAGTACTTC
CDR3aa: CASTGPRGGTQYF

abundance: .
v_gene: TRBV27
j_gene: TRBJ1-5
d_gene: .
CDR3nt: TGTGCCAGCAGAGGCGCATGGGGCCAGCCCCAGCATTTT
CDR3aa: CASRGAWGQPQHF

abundance: .
v_gene: TRBV4-2
j_gene: TRBJ2-5
d_gene: TRBD1
CDR3nt: TGTGCCAGCAGCCAACCCGGGACAGCGCAAGAGACCCAGTACTTC
CDR3aa: CASSQPGTAQETQYF

abundance: .
v_gene: TRBV6-5
j_gene: TRBJ2-7
d_gene: TRBD1
CDR3nt: TGTGCCAGCAAGGGACAGGGACCCCACGAGCAGTACTTC
CDR3aa: CASKGQGPHEQYF

abundance: once
v_gene: TRBV5-4
j_gene: TRBJ1-1
d_gene: TRBD1
CDR3nt: TGTGCCAGCAGCCGGCCCCGGGACAGAGGGGACACTGAAGCTTTCTTT
CDR3aa: CASSRPRDRGDTEAFF

abundance: .
v_gene: TRBV5-4
j_gene: TRBJ2-3
d_gene: TRBD1
CDR3nt: TGTGCCAGCAGACGCGGACAGGTCCGCACAGATACGCAGTATTTT
CDR3aa: CASRRGQVRTDTQYF

abundance: .
v_gene: TRBV11-2
j_gene: TRBJ2-7
d_gene: TRBD2
CDR3nt: TGTGCCAGCAGCTTAGGGTATGCGGGGGGATACGAGCAGTACTTC
CDR3aa: CASSLGYAGGYEQYF

abundance: .
v_gene: TRBV9
j_gene: TRBJ1-4
d_gene: .
CDR3nt: TGTGCCAGCAGCCCGGGATACAATGAAAAACTGTTTTTT
CDR3aa: CASSPGYNEKLFF

abundance: .
v_gene: TRBV5-6
j_gene: TRBJ2-5
d_gene: TRBD2
CDR3nt: TGTGCCAGCAGCGCGTTGCTAACGGGGGGGCACGAAGAGACCCAGTACTTC
CDR3aa: CASSALLTGGHEETQYF

abundance: .
v_gene: TRBV5-5
j_gene: TRBJ2-3
d_gene: .
CDR3nt: TGTGCCAGCAGCCTGGGGGGCCCGAGAGCAGATACGCAGTATTTT
CDR3aa: CASSLGGPRADTQYF

abundance: .
v_gene: TRBV24-1
j_gene: TRBJ1-2
d_gene: .
CDR3nt: TGTGCCACCAGCCGGGATCCCTCTTATGGCTACACCTTC
CDR3aa: CATSRDPSYGYTF

abundance: .
v_gene: TRBV19
j_gene: TRBJ2-1
d_gene: .
CDR3nt: TGTGCCAGTAGTATAGATCTCCAGGGGAAAAGGGGTGAGCAGTTCTTC
CDR3aa: CASSIDLQGKRGEQFF

abundance: few
v_gene: TRBV30
j_gene: TRBJ1-3
d_gene: .
CDR3nt: TGTGCCTGGACTGCTAGTGGAAACACCATATATTTT
CDR3aa: CAWTASGNTIYF

abundance: .
v_gene: TRBV28
j_gene: TRBJ1-6
d_gene: .
CDR3nt: TGTGCCAGCAGACAGGGAAACTATAATTCACCCCTCCACTTT
CDR3aa: CASRQGNYNSPLHF

abundance: few
v_gene: TRBV9
j_gene: TRBJ1-4
d_gene: .
CDR3nt: TGTGCCAGCAGCGTAGGTACCTATAATGAAAAACTGTTTTTT
CDR3aa: CASSVGTYNEKLFF

abundance: .
v_gene: TRBV27
j_gene: TRBJ1-5
d_gene: .
CDR3nt: TGTGCCAGCAGTTTAGAAGGACCAACTGCGGGCTATAGCAATCAGCCCCAGCATTTT
CDR3aa: CASSLEGPTAGYSNQPQHF

abundance: few
v_gene: TRBV6-6
j_gene: TRBJ2-5
d_gene: TRBD2
CDR3nt: TGTGCCAGCTCTGGGACTAGCGGGGGTCAAGAGACCCAGTACTTC
CDR3aa: CASSGTSGGQETQYF

abundance: few
v_gene: TRBV3-1/TRBV3-2
j_gene: TRBJ2-2
d_gene: .
CDR3nt: TGTGCCAGCAGCCAATCTGACACCGGGGAGCTGTTTTTT
CDR3aa: CASSQSDTGELFF

abundance: .
v_gene: TRBV5-1
j_gene: TRBJ2-7
d_gene: TRBD2
CDR3nt: TGCGCCAGCAGCTGGACTAGCGGGGGAACCCTCTCCTACGAGCAGTACTTC
CDR3aa: CASSWTSGGTLSYEQYF

abundance: .
v_gene: TRBV27
j_gene: TRBJ2-2
d_gene: .
CDR3nt: TGTGCCAGCAGTTTATCAGGACTAACCGGGGAGCTGTTTTTT
CDR3aa: CASSLSGLTGELFF

abundance: .
v_gene: TRBV27
j_gene: TRBJ1-1
d_gene: .
CDR3nt: TGTGCCAGCAGTTTACAGTACAGCAACACTGAAGCTTTCTTT
CDR3aa: CASSLQYSNTEAFF

abundance: .
v_gene: TRBV9
j_gene: TRBJ2-5
d_gene: TRBD2
CDR3nt: TGTGCCAGCAGCGCTTTAACGACTAGCGGGGAAAAAGAGACCCAGTACTTC
CDR3aa: CASSALTTSGEKETQYF

abundance: .
v_gene: TRBV28
j_gene: TRBJ1-2
d_gene: .
CDR3nt: TGTGCCTCCCATGCGGGGCTGTTGGACTATGGCTACACCTTC
CDR3aa: CASHAGLLDYGYTF

abundance: .
v_gene: TRBV27
j_gene: TRBJ1-1
d_gene: .
CDR3nt: TGTGCCAGCAGTTTACAACGGGGATCAGTGAACACTGAAGCTTTCTTT
CDR3aa: CASSLQRGSVNTEAFF

abundance: .
v_gene: TRBV7-3
j_gene: TRBJ2-7
d_gene: .
CDR3nt: TGTGCCAGCAGCTTAAGCGGCGGCGCTGGTTCCTACGAGCAGTACTTC
CDR3aa: CASSLSGGAGSYEQYF

abundance: .
v_gene: TRBV2
j_gene: TRBJ1-6
d_gene: .
CDR3nt: TGTGCCAGCAGTGATCACCTCGGGGGTTCACCCCTCCACTTT
CDR3aa: CASSDHLGGSPLHF

abundance: .
v_gene: TRBV12-5
j_gene: TRBJ1-2
d_gene: .
CDR3nt: TGTGCTAGTGGTTTGGTACGTCCCCAGGGCTTAAGCTATGGCTACACCTTC
CDR3aa: CASGLVRPQGLSYGYTF

abundance: few
v_gene: TRBV5-1
j_gene: TRBJ1-6
d_gene: .
CDR3nt: TGCGCCAGCAGCATCCTGGACAGAAATTCACCCCTCCACTTT
CDR3aa: CASSILDRNSPLHF

abundance: few
v_gene: TRBV28
j_gene: TRBJ2-7
d_gene: .
CDR3nt: TGTGCCAGCAGTTCCCCCCCCGTATACGAGCAGTACTTC
CDR3aa: CASSSPPVYEQYF

abundance: .
v_gene: TRBV5-1
j_gene: TRBJ2-7
d_gene: .
CDR3nt: TGCGCCAGCAGCTTGGAGGGTCGGCAGGGAATCTACGAGCAGTACTTC
CDR3aa: CASSLEGRQGIYEQYF

abundance: .
v_gene: TRBV14
j_gene: TRBJ2-7
d_gene: .
CDR3nt: TGTGCCAGCAACGTCGCGGGGCGAGCCTACGAGCAGTACTTC
CDR3aa: CASNVAGRAYEQYF

abundance: .
v_gene: TRBV4-1
j_gene: TRBJ1-6
d_gene: .
CDR3nt: TGCGCCAGCAGCCAATCCCTCCTCGGCCAGGGGCGCAAAGTTTCACCCCTCCACTTT
CDR3aa: CASSQSLLGQGRKVSPLHF

abundance: .
v_gene: TRBV5-5
j_gene: TRBJ2-2
d_gene: TRBD1
CDR3nt: TGTGCCAGCAGCTTGTTTCTGAGACAGGGGTCCACCGGGGAGCTGTTTTTT
CDR3aa: CASSLFLRQGSTGELFF

abundance: .
v_gene: TRBV27
j_gene: TRBJ2-7
d_gene: .
CDR3nt: TGTGCCAGCAGTATTGGAGGGCTCGGCGAGCAGTACTTC
CDR3aa: CASSIGGLGEQYF

abundance: .
v_gene: TRBV3-1/TRBV3-2
j_gene: TRBJ2-1
d_gene: .
CDR3nt: TGTGCCAGCAGCCAAGTCGGAGGGGCCACCCCGTCCTACAATGAGCAGTTCTTC
CDR3aa: CASSQVGGATPSYNEQFF